Described below is a single T cell receptor beta chain sequence and its context. Its target is unknown. This CDR3 has 13 amino acids. Germline V gene data show CDR1 as SGHNT and CDR2 as YENEEA. The V and J ends lost 5 bases and 4 bases respectively, with 10 bases between them. These data come from a study of STAT5B mutations in CD4+ large granular lymphocyte leukemia. The study's findings and limits: CD4-sorted patient repertoires seemed more clonal than healthy CD4+ repertoires.

Sequenced by immunoSEQ multiplex PCR; TCRdb stores in-frame clones only, minus some. The data contain about 32,000 clones, around four fifths of them singletons. The chain recombines TRBV11-3 with TRBJ2-3; D gene ambiguous. The sequenced material came from CD4+ T cells from blood buffy coats. The receptor was isolated from a human donor in good health. The CDR3 region is CASSISLADTQYF. The CDR3 bases are TGTGCCAGCAGCATTTCCCTGGCAGATACGCAGTATTTT.